This T cell receptor beta chain is from a study of control samples from healthy donors and cancer patients. This clone was detected only once. CDR3 length equals 13 residues. Germline CDR1 is LGHDT and CDR2 is YNNKEL (reference sequence). The V and J ends lost 2 bases and 5 bases respectively, with 9 bases between them. The protocol was immunoSEQ multiplex PCR, while the TCRdb copy is restricted to in-frame clones and leaves out a portion. The sample yields about 410,000 clones, 75% to 95% seen once. The TCR sequence derives from a man aged 35-49 years with head and neck cancer. The chain joins TRBV3-1 (or the pseudogene TRBV3-2) to TRBJ1-1, with a tentative D call TRBD1 (6 bases). The sequenced sample consisted of PBMCs. The CDR3 DNA reads TGTGCCAGCAGCCAACAGGGGTCGACTGAAGCTTTCTTT. It codes for CASSQQGSTEAFF.